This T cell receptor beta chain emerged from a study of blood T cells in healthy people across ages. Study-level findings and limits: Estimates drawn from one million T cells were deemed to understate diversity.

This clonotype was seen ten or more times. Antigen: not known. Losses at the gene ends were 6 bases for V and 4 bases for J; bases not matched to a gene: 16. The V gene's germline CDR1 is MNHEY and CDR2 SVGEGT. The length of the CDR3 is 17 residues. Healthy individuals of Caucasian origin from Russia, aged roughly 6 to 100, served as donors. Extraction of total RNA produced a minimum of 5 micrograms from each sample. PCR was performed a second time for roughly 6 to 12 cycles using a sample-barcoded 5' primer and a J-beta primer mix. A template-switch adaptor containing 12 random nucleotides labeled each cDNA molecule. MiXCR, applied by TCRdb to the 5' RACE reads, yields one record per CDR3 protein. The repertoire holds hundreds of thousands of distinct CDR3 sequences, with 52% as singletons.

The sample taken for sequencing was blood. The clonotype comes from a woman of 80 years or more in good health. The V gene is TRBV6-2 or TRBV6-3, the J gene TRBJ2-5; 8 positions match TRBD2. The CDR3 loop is CASRTVLAEGYRETQYF. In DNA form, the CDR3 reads TGTGCCAGCAGGACGGTACTAGCGGAGGGGTATCGAGAGACCCAGTACTTC.